These 22 T cell receptor beta chains were sequenced from one sample in a study of blood T cell repertoires in COVID-19. Sequencing was performed with immunoSEQ multiplex PCR; in TCRdb, only in-frame clones are kept and a portion is missing. The repertoire holds 52,000 or so clones, with about 80% as singletons. Sample: peripheral blood. The receptors originated from a man between 45 and 60 years old with active or convalescent COVID-19.

This clone occurred many times. The V call is TRBV6-6, the J call TRBJ2-3; 8 bases map to TRBD2. V shed 1 base and J 1 base; nucleotides not matched to a gene: 4. This CDR3 region has 16 residues. Germline V gives CDR1 MNHNY, CDR2 SVGAGI (reference sequence). CDR3 sequence (DNA): TGTGCCAGCAGTTACTGGAGCGGGAGAGGCACAGATACGCAGTATTTT. Its translation: CASSYWSGRGTDTQYF.

The chain couples TRBV10-3 to TRBJ2-1, with 16 nucleotides matching TRBD2. With 4 bases clipped from V and 6 bases from J, the junction kept 3 bases outside the gene matches. The length of the CDR3 is 16 residues. Germline lookup yields CDR1 ENHRY and CDR2 SYGVKD. The CDR3 region is CAISVGTSGGANEQFF. The CDR3 DNA is TGTGCCATCAGTGTCGGGACTAGCGGGGGGGCCAATGAGCAGTTCTTC.

The V gene is TRBV6-5, the J gene TRBJ1-2; D gene unclear. The V end lost 2 bases, the J end lost 8 bases, and 12 bases lay between the germline ends. The CDR3 covers 13 residues. The germline CDR1 and CDR2 sequences are MNHEY and SVGAGI. The CDR3 loop is CASSYLGSGGYTF. The CDR3, as DNA: TGTGCCAGCAGTTACCTGGGGAGCGGCGGCTACACCTTC.

Here the CDR3 DNA reads TGTGCCAGCAGTTACTCGAGGGGGACAGACTATGGCTACACCTTC. This encodes CASSYSRGTDYGYTF. The genes are TRBV6-5 and TRBJ1-2; 7 positions match TRBD1. CDR1 is MNHEY and CDR2 is SVGAGI in the germline V gene. V lost 0 bases, J lost 3 bases, and 4 bases stayed unmatched. This CDR3 contains 15 residues.

The CDR3 bases are TGTGCCAGTAGCCTGTACGTGGCCCTCACTGAAGCTTTCTTT. Protein: CASSLYVALTEAFF. The rearrangement uses TRBV19 and TRBJ1-1; D gene ambiguous. Germline CDR1 reads LNHDA; CDR2 reads SQIVND (reference sequence). The ends were cut back, 6 bases at V and 4 bases at J, with 15 bases in the middle. The CDR3 is 14 amino acids.

The chain joins TRBV6-5 to TRBJ2-3; TRBD2 might be the D (6 bases). The germline CDR1 and CDR2 sequences are MNHEY and SVGAGI. This CDR3 has 14 amino acids. V lost 6 bases and J 2 bases, leaving 12 bases between the germline ends. This chain's CDR3 is CASSVAEATDTQYF. CDR3 sequence (DNA): TGTGCCAGCAGCGTAGCGGAGGCCACAGATACGCAGTATTTT.

CDR3 protein: CASSLVSGRNNEQFF. CDR3 DNA: TGTGCCAGCAGCTTAGTTTCAGGGCGAAACAATGAGCAGTTCTTC. This chain uses TRBV7-8 with TRBJ2-1, with D maybe TRBD1 (5 bases). The ends were cut back, 1 base at V and 5 bases at J, with 12 bases in the middle. CDR1 SGHVS and CDR2 FQNEAQ come from the germline V gene. The CDR3 loop spans 15 amino acids.

The rearrangement links TRBV7-2 to TRBJ2-1; TRBD1 might be the D (6 bases). Looked up from germline, CDR1 is SGHTA and CDR2 is FQGNSA. This CDR3 region has 13 residues. V was trimmed by 5 bases and J by 4 bases, leaving 9 bases between them. For the CDR3, the DNA is TGTGCCAGCAGCAGAGGGGGATACAATGAGCAGTTCTTC. Its translation: CASSRGGYNEQFF.

The V call is TRBV6-6, the J call TRBJ2-2, with TRBD2 matching 10 bases. The ends lost 8 bases at V and 3 bases at J; junction bases unmatched: 3. The CDR3 extends over 14 amino acids. Germline CDR1 and CDR2: MNHNY and SVGAGI (reference sequence). The CDR3 protein is CASQREGYTGELFF. The CDR3 DNA reads as TGTGCCAGCCAGCGGGAGGGGTACACCGGGGAGCTGTTTTTT.

The V call is TRBV5-1, the J call TRBJ2-7; TRBD1 matches 8 bases. This CDR3 contains 14 residues. Trimming at V came to 4 bases and at J to 5 bases, leaving 8 bases not matched to a gene. Germline loops: CDR1 SGHRS, CDR2 YFSETQ. CDR3 nucleotide sequence: TGCGCCAGCAGCCCGGGGGACAGGCCCCACGAGCAGTACTTC. Encoded protein: CASSPGDRPHEQYF.

This clone has just one count. V is TRBV6-5 and J is TRBJ2-7, with TRBD1 identical over 7 bases. Trimming removed 5 bases from V and 1 base from J; junction bases left unmatched: 2. The CDR3 spans 13 residues. The germline CDR1 and CDR2 sequences are MNHEY and SVGAGI. CDR3: CASSRQGSYEQYF. The CDR3 nucleotides are TGTGCCAGCAGTCGACAGGGTTCCTACGAGCAGTACTTC.

This clone appeared once. V is TRBV7-2 and J is TRBJ1-2, with D hard to call. V was shortened by 4 bases and J by 8 bases, with 17 bases between the two germline ends. Germline-derived CDR1 and CDR2 are SGHTA and FQGNSA. The CDR3 is 14 amino acids. The CDR3 sequence: CASSSSTIGWGYTF. The CDR3, as DNA: TGTGCCAGCAGCTCAAGCACTATTGGTTGGGGCTACACCTTC.

This clone was detected only once. This chain connects TRBV4-2 to TRBJ1-2; D gene ambiguous. The CDR3 length is 16 residues. V dropped 1 base and J dropped 5 bases, with 17 bases sitting between them. Germline assignment: CDR1 LGHNA and CDR2 YNFKEQ. The CDR3 nucleotides are TGTGCCAGCAGCCAAGGTGGAGCGGAGACGAGATATGGCTACACCTTC. Translating gives CASSQGGAETRYGYTF.

The chain recombines TRBV19 with TRBJ2-3; 11 nucleotides match TRBD2. V was clipped by 3 bases and J by 0 bases; unmatched bases: 8. The CDR3 is made up of 18 amino acids. Germline lookup yields CDR1 LNHDA and CDR2 SQIVND (reference sequence). The DNA for the CDR3 is TGTGCCAGTAGTATCAGACTAGCGGGACACACTAGCACAGATACGCAGTATTTT. It is translated as CASSIRLAGHTSTDTQYF.

The chain joins TRBV29-1 to TRBJ1-6; possibly TRBD1 for D (6 bases). This CDR3 has 13 amino acids. The germline gives CDR1 SQVTM, CDR2 ANQGSEA. V dropped 4 bases and J dropped 7 bases, with 11 bases sitting between them. For the CDR3, the DNA is TGCAGCGTTGGACAGGAGAAAAATTCACCCCTCCACTTT. Its protein is CSVGQEKNSPLHF.

In this sample, this clone turned up a few times. DNA of the CDR3: TGTGCCAGTAGCGACACGGGACAGGGTAAAGGCTACACCTTC. As protein: CASSDTGQGKGYTF. V usage is TRBV19 and J usage is TRBJ1-2; 9 bases fit TRBD1. In germline, CDR1 is LNHDA, CDR2 SQIVND (reference sequence). The CDR3 is 14 amino acids. The ends lost 6 bases at V and 8 bases at J; junction bases unmatched: 10.

About this clone: Germline is not matched at one junction end, which may reflect a read error. The chain joins TRBV19 to TRBJ1-1; the match to TRBD1 covers 9 bases. This CDR3 spans 13 amino acids. Germline V gene data show CDR1 as LNHDA and CDR2 as SQIVND (reference sequence). As DNA, the CDR3 is TGTGCCAGTGGAGGTCCCGGGACAGGGTTCGTCATGTTT. Protein: CASGGPGTGFVMF. The whole variable domain, remainder taken from reference TRBV19 and TRBJ1-1, is DGGITQSPKYLFRKEGQNVTLSCEQNLNHDAMYWYRQDPGQGLRLIYYSQIVNDFQKGDIAEGYSVSREKKESFPLTVTSAQKNPTAFYLCASGGPGTGFVMFGQGTRLTVV.

The V call is TRBV10-3, the J call TRBJ2-3; 11 positions agree with TRBD1. The trim removed 6 bases at V and 4 bases at J, leaving 3 bases unmatched. Germline CDR1 and CDR2: ENHRY and SYGVKD. This CDR3 contains 14 residues. The CDR3 DNA reads TGTGCCATCAGAAGGACAGGGGGCGCAGATACGCAGTATTTT. Its protein is CAIRRTGGADTQYF.

This chain links TRBV7-9 with TRBJ1-2, with TRBD1 matching over 7 bases. V was pared by 5 bases and J by 4 bases, with 10 bases of the junction left unmatched. Germline CDR1 SEHNR, CDR2 FQNEAQ (reference sequence). This CDR3 has 15 residues. CDR3 loop: CASSNSGGSFYGYTF. The DNA for the CDR3 is TGTGCCAGCAGCAACTCAGGGGGGAGCTTCTATGGCTACACCTTC.

The chain's CDR3 is CASSQGVAGTDTQYF. The DNA of the CDR3 is TGTGCCAGCAGCCAAGGGGTAGCGGGGACAGATACGCAGTATTTT. The V and J genes are TRBV3-1 (or the pseudogene TRBV3-2) and TRBJ2-3, with 8 positions matching TRBD2. Per the germline V gene, CDR1 is LGHDT and CDR2 is YNNKEL (reference sequence). After removal of 1 base from V and 3 bases from J, the junction contained 3 bases not matched to a gene. This CDR3 contains 15 residues.

This chain connects TRBV5-1 to TRBJ2-7; D gene uncertain. Deletions cut 1 base from V and 7 bases from J, with 9 bases between. CDR3 length equals 12 residues. CDR1 is SGHRS and CDR2 is YFSETQ in the germline V gene. This CDR3 is CASSLTTEEQYF. CDR3 nucleotides: TGCGCCAGCAGCTTGACTACCGAGGAGCAGTACTTC.

This chain links TRBV19 with TRBJ1-6; TRBD1 aligns across 8 bases. Germline loops: CDR1 LNHDA, CDR2 SQIVND (reference sequence). This CDR3 has 21 residues. V was pared by 3 bases and J by 7 bases, with 23 bases of the junction left unmatched. The CDR3 loop is CASSMGVWMDLTGGMNSPLHF. CDR3 in DNA: TGTGCCAGTAGTATGGGGGTATGGATGGACCTAACAGGGGGTATGAATTCACCCCTCCACTTT.